The sample holds many counts of the clone carrying this TCR beta chain. Its antigen is not known. Sample time point: sample taken at primary tumor resection. The donor group consisted of some 70 patients who had untreated, early-stage non-small cell lung cancer. Without sorting, whole RNA was sequenced from tumor, nontumor lung or frozen PBMC. The data belong to a study of spatial heterogeneity in lung cancer. The study tagged each TCR cDNA molecule with a unique molecular identifier. TCRdb processed the 5' RACE reads anew with MiXCR; each CDR3 protein has one entry. The sample includes roughly 5,300 distinct CDR3 sequences, 8.4% seen only once; the top ten take about 30%. Study-wide findings and caveats: Tumor mutation counts were tracked by expanded intratumoral alpha and beta TCR counts.

V shed 6 bases, J shed 6 bases, and the junction held 11 bases outside the gene matches. CDR3 length equals 15 residues. In germline, CDR1 is ENHRY, CDR2 SYGVKD. Source: lung tumor tissue, taken at surgery. The source is a female donor with early-stage non-small cell lung cancer. J is TRBJ1-2 and V is TRBV10-3; the match to TRBD1 covers 9 bases. The CDR3 bases are TGTGCCATCAGCATAACTACAGGGGGCGCAGATGGCTACACCTTC. This codes for CAISITTGGADGYTF.